This T cell receptor (beta chain) was found in a study of graft-versus-host responses after intestinal transplantation. Across the whole study: Anti-thymocyte globulin induction was given to all recipients, followed by tacrolimus and steroids for roughly three years.

The data were produced by immunoSEQ multiplex PCR, yet TCRdb's version contains in-frame clones alone and is incomplete. The sample holds about 94,000 clones, around 90% seen once. Study observations and caveats: Recipient bone marrow held GvH clones, some seen earlier in ileum or blood. Early after transplant, HvG clones declined as circulating GvH clones peaked.

Turning to this clone: As yet, its antigen is unknown.

This sequence originates from a human donor who received an intestinal transplant. Here the sequenced sample was unstimulated CD8+ T cells sorted from spleen or lymph node cells, taken before intestinal transplant.

CDR3 in amino acids: CASSRGVGETQYF. CDR3 sequence (DNA): TGTGCCAGCAGCAGGGGCGTTGGGGAGACCCAGTACTTC. V usage is TRBV11-3 and J usage is TRBJ2-5, with D maybe TRBD1 (5 bases). Trimming pared 5 bases from V and 5 bases from J, leaving 12 bases between. The CDR3 sequence is 13 residues long. The germline CDR1 and CDR2 sequences are SGHNT and YENEEA.